A single sample is the source of the 31 T cell receptor beta chains below, sequenced in a study of blood T cells in healthy people across ages. A second 7 to 11 cycle PCR used barcoded and J-beta primers. TCRdb analysed the 5' RACE reads with MiXCR anew, one entry per CDR3 protein. This sample has around 1.5 million distinct CDR3 sequences; about 32% occur once, and the top ten carry 10% to 12%. Sequencing input: blood. All receptors come from a woman aged 30 to 39 in good health.

CDR3 sequence (DNA): TGTGCCAGCAGCACCTGGGGGCGGGAGGGATCCTACGAGCAGTACTTC. As protein: CASSTWGREGSYEQYF. The chain has TRBV28 and TRBJ2-7, with 9 nucleotides matching TRBD2. V dropped 6 bases and J dropped 1; count of bases not matched to a gene: 10. The CDR3 covers 16 residues. CDR1 is MDHEN, CDR2 SYDVKM, per germline. Full variable domain (remainder filled in from reference TRBV28 and TRBJ2-7): DVKVTQSSRYLVKRTGEKVFLECVQDMDHENMFWYRQDPGLGLRLIYFSYDVKMKEKGDIPEGYSVSREKKERFSLILESASTNQTSMYLCASSTWGREGSYEQYFGPGTRLTVT.

The chain employs TRBV7-8 and TRBJ1-2; no reliable D call. This CDR3 is 15 amino acids long. Germline CDR1 is SGHVS and CDR2 is FQNEAQ. With 7 bases removed from V and 3 bases from J, the gap between germline ends came to 18 bases. The CDR3 DNA follows: TGTGCCAGCATTTGGTTAATCGGACGACACTATGGCTACACCTTC. Translation gives CASIWLIGRHYGYTF.

A few counts support this clonotype. V usage is TRBV2 and J usage is TRBJ2-2; tentatively, D is TRBD2 (6 bases). This CDR3 comprises 15 residues. Germline V gives CDR1 SNHLY, CDR2 FYNNEI. The V and J ends lost 9 bases and 0 bases respectively, with 14 bases between them. This chain's CDR3 is CASIGGKANTGELFF. The CDR3 bases are TGTGCCAGTATCGGGGGAAAGGCGAACACCGGGGAGCTGTTTTTT. Filled out from reference TRBV2 and TRBJ2-2, the complete variable domain reads EPEVTQTPSHQVTQMGQEVILRCVPISNHLYFYWYRQILGQKVEFLVSFYNNEISEKSEIFDDQFSVERPDGSNFTLKIRSTKLEDSAMYFCASIGGKANTGELFFGEGSRLTVL.

This clonotype was seen a handful of times. V is TRBV12-3 or TRBV12-4 and J is TRBJ2-7, with 7 bases matching TRBD1. This CDR3 has 12 amino acids. Trimming took 6 bases from V and 6 from J; bases not matched to a gene: 5. CDR3 DNA: TGTGCCAGCAGCTTCTGGACAGGCGAGCAGTACTTC. Its protein is CASSFWTGEQYF.

The V call is TRBV12-3 or TRBV12-4, the J call TRBJ1-1; D may be TRBD1 (6 bases). V was pared by 6 bases and J by 4 bases, with 9 bases between. The CDR3 totals 12 residues. This chain's CDR3 is CASRWTVTEAFF. DNA for the CDR3: TGTGCCAGCAGATGGACAGTCACTGAAGCTTTCTTT.

This clonotype was seen a few times. The chain recombines TRBV6-4 with TRBJ2-7; D gene ambiguous. Germline V gene lookup returns CDR1 MRHNA and CDR2 SNTAGT. CDR3 size: 13 residues. Trimming stripped 3 bases from V and 3 bases from J, with 9 bases between. This CDR3 reads CASSEASLYEQYF. CDR3 coding DNA: TGTGCCAGCAGTGAGGCCAGCCTCTACGAGCAGTACTTC.

This clonotype was seen only a few times. The rearrangement joins TRBV20-1 to TRBJ2-5; D perhaps matches TRBD2 (6 bases). The CDR3 spans 13 residues. Trimming took off 6 bases at V and 7 bases at J, with 18 bases between the two ends. Germline V lookup: CDR1 DFQATT, CDR2 SNEGSKA (reference sequence). The DNA of the CDR3 is TGCAGTGCCCCGGGCCTAGCGTTCGCGACCCAGTACTTC. Translated, it gives CSAPGLAFATQYF.

In its sample, this clonotype was seen a few times. The chain links TRBV20-1 to TRBJ1-2; D gene ambiguous. This CDR3 region has 12 residues. Trimming took off 6 bases at V and 6 bases at J, with 14 bases between the two ends. The germline CDR1 and CDR2 sequences are DFQATT and SNEGSKA (reference sequence). The CDR3 DNA reads TGCAGTGCCCAGAGAGGGAAGGATGGCTACACCTTC. Amino acids: CSAQRGKDGYTF.

CDR3 loop: CASSLASGQGSDNEQFF. CDR3 in DNA: TGTGCCAGCAGCTTGGCCTCGGGACAGGGGTCTGACAATGAGCAGTTCTTC. The J gene is TRBJ2-1, the V gene TRBV5-6, with 10 bases matching TRBD1. V shed 0 bases and J 5 bases; nucleotides not matched to a gene: 8. The CDR3 extends over 17 amino acids. CDR1 is SGHDT and CDR2 is YYEEEE in the germline V gene.

The J gene is TRBJ1-5, the V gene TRBV7-9, with D possibly matching TRBD1 (5 bases). Trimming shortened V by 8 bases and J by 6 bases, and 14 bases separated the two germline ends. The germline V gene encodes CDR1 SEHNR and CDR2 FQNEAQ (reference sequence). This CDR3 is 13 amino acids long. CDR3 nucleotide sequence: TGTGCCAGCTGTTCGGGGGAAGGTCAGCCCCAGCATTTT. It codes for CASCSGEGQPQHF.

The chain has TRBV12-3 or TRBV12-4 and TRBJ2-1, with D possibly being TRBD1 (6 bases). CDR3 length equals 14 residues. Deletions cut 5 bases from V and 4 bases from J, with 12 bases between. The CDR3 coding sequence is TGTGCCAGCAGTGCCAGGGGCCGATACAATGAGCAGTTCTTC. Its translation is CASSARGRYNEQFF.

The gene calls are TRBV7-9 and TRBJ2-3, with 10 bases matching TRBD1. With V trimmed by 5 bases and J by 4 bases, 3 bases remained unmatched. The CDR3 spans 14 residues. Germline V CDR1 and CDR2: SEHNR, FQNEAQ (reference sequence). The CDR3 DNA follows: TGTGCCAGCAGCCGGGACAGGGGTCCAGATACGCAGTATTTT. This codes for CASSRDRGPDTQYF.

This clonotype was counted a few times. The chain uses TRBV10-3 and TRBJ1-2; perhaps TRBD1 as D (6 bases). Germline loops: CDR1 ENHRY, CDR2 SYGVKD. V lost 0 bases and J 5 bases, leaving 13 bases between the germline ends. This CDR3 has 15 amino acids. The CDR3 coding sequence is TGTGCCATCAGTGAGTCACTACAGGGCGAGTATGGCTACACCTTC. Translated: CAISESLQGEYGYTF.

This clonotype was seen only a few times. V and J are TRBV28 and TRBJ2-7; a possible D gene is TRBD2 (6 bases). The V gene lost 6 bases and the J gene lost 5 bases, with 20 bases spanning the gap. Germline V gene lookup returns CDR1 MDHEN and CDR2 SYDVKM. The CDR3 contains 15 residues. In DNA form, the CDR3 reads TGTGCCAGCAGCCCCCCCTTAGCGGTGGGCAACGAGCAGTACTTC. This translates into CASSPPLAVGNEQYF. Based on the CDR3 plus reference TRBV28 and TRBJ2-7, the full variable domain is DVKVTQSSRYLVKRTGEKVFLECVQDMDHENMFWYRQDPGLGLRLIYFSYDVKMKEKGDIPEGYSVSREKKERFSLILESASTNQTSMYLCASSPPLAVGNEQYFGPGTRLTVT.

This chain joins TRBV27 and TRBJ2-2; a possible D gene is TRBD1 (6 bases). The length of the CDR3 is 17 residues. Germline CDR1 MNHEY, CDR2 SMNVEV (reference sequence). The V gene lost 8 bases and the J gene lost 4 bases, with 23 bases spanning the gap. CDR3 loop: CASGAPRGSIGTGELFF. The DNA of the CDR3 is TGTGCCAGCGGGGCCCCGAGGGGGAGTATTGGCACCGGGGAGCTGTTTTTT.

The V and J genes are TRBV7-9 and TRBJ2-5; 7 nucleotides match TRBD2. V dropped 9 bases and J dropped 2; count of bases not matched to a gene: 12. The germline CDR1 and CDR2 sequences are SEHNR and FQNEAQ (reference sequence). The CDR3 is made up of 15 amino acids. The CDR3 spells CASMGGGAGQETQYF. The DNA for the CDR3 is TGTGCCAGTATGGGGGGAGGGGCTGGGCAAGAGACCCAGTACTTC.

The chain has TRBV4-1 and TRBJ2-7, with D possibly being TRBD1 (6 bases). This CDR3 comprises 16 residues. V lost 3 bases and J lost 0, with 15 bases in between. Per the germline V gene, CDR1 is MGHRA and CDR2 is YSYEKL. The CDR3 nucleotides are TGCGCCAGCAGCCAGGCGGCTGTCAGGGGCTCCTACGAGCAGTACGTC. Its protein product is CASSQAAVRGSYEQYV.

The chain employs TRBV27 and TRBJ2-1, with unresolved D. Deletions cut 2 bases from V and 4 bases from J, with 15 bases between. The CDR3 spans 16 residues. The germline CDR1 and CDR2 sequences are MNHEY and SMNVEV (reference sequence). The CDR3: CASSLIVGVGYNEQFF. The CDR3 DNA reads TGTGCCAGCAGTTTAATTGTCGGCGTCGGGTACAATGAGCAGTTCTTC.

This sequence joins TRBV14 and TRBJ1-2; TRBD1 might be the D (5 bases). Germline CDR1 is SGHDN and CDR2 is FVKESK. The V and J ends lost 1 base and 8 bases respectively, with 11 bases between them. The CDR3 spans 13 residues. CDR3 DNA sequence: TGTGCCAGCAGCCAAGTTTTGGGACGCGGCTACACCTTC. Its protein product is CASSQVLGRGYTF.

This clonotype has just a few counts. The chain carries TRBV29-1 and TRBJ2-6; 9 bases are shared with TRBD1. The CDR3 has 14 residues. Per the germline V gene, CDR1 is SQVTM and CDR2 is ANQGSEA. CDR3: CALPTGGGANVLTF. The CDR3 nucleotides read TGCGCACTTCCGACAGGGGGTGGGGCCAACGTCCTGACTTTC.

This clonotype has more than one count but fewer than ten. This rearrangement joins TRBV20-1 to TRBJ2-5, with D maybe TRBD1 (6 bases). V was trimmed by 0 bases and J by 3 bases, leaving 14 bases between them. There are 15 residues in the CDR3. Germline loops: CDR1 DFQATT, CDR2 SNEGSKA (reference sequence). In DNA form, the CDR3 reads TGCAGTGCTAGAGACTACAGGGTTGGGGAAGAGACCCAGTACTTC. The encoded protein is CSARDYRVGEETQYF.

This chain's CDR3 is CASRDRLAGANVLTF. The CDR3 DNA reads as TGTGCCAGCAGGGATAGGTTGGCTGGGGCCAACGTCCTGACTTTC. The chain joins TRBV27 to TRBJ2-6; D remains ambiguous. The CDR3 consists of 15 residues. From germline, CDR1 is MNHEY and CDR2 SMNVEV (reference sequence). V was shortened by 6 bases and J by 2 bases, with 11 bases between the two germline ends.

Only a few counts were recorded for this clonotype. This chain uses TRBV12-3 or TRBV12-4 with TRBJ2-2; TRBD2 matches 7 bases. The CDR3 spans 15 residues. Trimming cost V 6 bases and J 6 bases; bases outside gene matches: 10. CDR3 in amino acids: CASRPPSRGAGELFF. CDR3 DNA sequence: TGTGCCAGCAGGCCGCCCAGCCGGGGGGCCGGGGAGCTGTTTTTT.

Ten or more counts support this clonotype. In nucleotides, the CDR3 is TGTGCCAGCAGCTTACTAGCGCGCACAGATACGCAGTATTTT. It is translated as CASSLLARTDTQYF. V and J are TRBV12-3 or TRBV12-4 and TRBJ2-3, with 7 bases fitting TRBD2. The CDR3 sequence is 14 residues long. The trim removed 6 bases at V and 1 base at J, leaving 4 bases unmatched.

The rearrangement uses TRBV7-2 and TRBJ2-5; 9 positions agree with TRBD2. Germline V gene lookup returns CDR1 SGHTA and CDR2 FQGNSA. V trimming: 5 bases; J trimming: 4 bases; junction bases outside the gene matches: 11. The CDR3 totals 16 residues. DNA of the CDR3: TGTGCCAGCAGCGAGGCGGCTAGCGGGGTTGGAGAGACCCAGTACTTC. Translated: CASSEAASGVGETQYF. The variable domain in full, completed from reference TRBV7-2 and TRBJ2-5, reads GAGVSQSPSNKVTEKGKDVELRCDPISGHTALYWYRQSLGQGLEFLIYFQGNSAPDKSGLPSDRFSAERTGGSVSTLTIQRTQQEDSAVYLCASSEAASGVGETQYFGPGTRLLVL.

With regard to this clonotype: A read error may explain this, as a much larger clone is one base away. This chain uses TRBV20-1 with TRBJ2-1, with 13 bases matching TRBD2. The CDR3 contains 16 residues. From germline, CDR1 is DFQATT and CDR2 SNEGSKA (reference sequence). The CDR3 bases are TGCAGTACTAGACCTTGGACTAGCGGGAGTTACAATGAGCAGTTCTTC. Translated: CSTRPWTSGSYNEQFF.

This clonotype was found once. J is TRBJ1-2 and V is TRBV12-3 or TRBV12-4, with 7 bases fitting TRBD1. J lost 8 bases, V lost 3 bases, and 6 bases had no gene match. The CDR3 loop spans 13 amino acids. CDR3 coding DNA: TGTGCCAGCAGTTTCATAGGGGGCGACGGCTACACCTTC. It specifies CASSFIGGDGYTF.

V gene TRBV6-1 combines with J gene TRBJ2-6; a possible D gene is TRBD1 (6 bases). With 2 bases removed from V and 2 bases from J, the gap between germline ends came to 13 bases. The CDR3 contains 17 residues. CDR1 is MNHNS and CDR2 is SASEGT in the germline V gene. The CDR3 DNA reads TGTGCCAGCAGTGAAATCTTGGGGGCTGCTGGGGCCAACGTCCTGACTTTC. Its protein is CASSEILGAAGANVLTF.

This clonotype appeared a few times. The chain employs TRBV5-1 and TRBJ2-7, with a tentative D call TRBD2 (6 bases). This CDR3 has 16 amino acids. The germline gives CDR1 SGHRS, CDR2 YFSETQ. Deletions cut 7 bases from V and 0 bases from J, with 20 bases between. The CDR3 sequence: CASSSPEGTPSYEQYF. Here the CDR3 DNA reads TGCGCCAGCTCCTCACCGGAGGGGACGCCCTCCTACGAGCAGTACTTC.

This chain connects TRBV27 to TRBJ2-1, with a possible D match to TRBD2 (5 bases). CDR1 is MNHEY and CDR2 is SMNVEV in the germline V gene (reference sequence). V lost 3 bases and J 9 bases, leaving 21 bases between the germline ends. The length of the CDR3 is 16 residues. The CDR3 is CASSFADRTRTGEQFF. The CDR3, as DNA: TGTGCCAGCAGTTTCGCTGACCGTACGCGGACTGGTGAGCAGTTCTTC.

The V and J genes are TRBV2 and TRBJ1-2; D remains unclear. Trimming left V 6 bases short and J 0 bases short, with 14 bases between. This CDR3 is 15 amino acids long. Per the germline V gene, CDR1 is SNHLY and CDR2 is FYNNEI. The chain's CDR3 is CASRPRVSTNYGYTF. The CDR3 nucleotides are TGTGCCAGCAGACCCCGGGTCTCCACTAACTATGGCTACACCTTC.